Sequencing of this T cell receptor beta chain was carried out in a study of blood T cell repertoires in COVID-19. Looking at the study overall: Sites in the United States, Italy and Spain provided acute and convalescent COVID-19 samples. PBMCs, B-cell-depleted T cells, or T cells provided the cDNA or gDNA that made up the material.

The germline V gene encodes CDR1 MNHEY and CDR2 SVGEGT. The V gene lost 2 bases and the J gene lost 9 bases, with 20 bases spanning the gap. This CDR3 region has 16 residues. This clone was seen only a few times. Per the original methods: Cell counts per sample came from amplifying reference gene primers. TCRdb's copy holds only in-frame clones and misses some; the assay was immunoSEQ multiplex PCR. V, J and clone size derive from that table, while D and trimming were established from the DNA sequence. The profile covers 100,000 to 140,000 clones, with over 60% appearing a single time and 4% to 4.5% taken by the ten largest.

V usage is TRBV6-2 or TRBV6-3 and J usage is TRBJ1-5, with a tentative D call TRBD1 (6 bases). This TCR came from a man between 65 and 85 years old with acute or convalescent COVID-19. The sample comprised peripheral blood. CDR3 protein: CASSYNVGTPSGPQHF. DNA of the CDR3: TGTGCCAGCAGTTACAATGTCGGGACACCCTCCGGGCCCCAGCATTTT.